Listed below are T cell receptor beta chains from one sample, sequenced in a study of T cell repertoires in ileal Crohn's disease. The data were produced by immunoSEQ multiplex PCR, yet TCRdb's version contains in-frame clones alone and is incomplete. The table has about 13,000 clones, approximately 78% seen once. Source material: ileal tissue. The receptors shown here come from an adult with Crohn's disease. Both conserved end residues are part of each CDR3. Each record gives: V gene, J gene, clone size, D gene, CDR3 DNA, CDR3 protein. D genes are given only for firm matches. For some rows the clone size is stated as once, few or many, or as a class when expanded; others skip it.

>TRBV21-1|TRBJ2-1|-|-
TGTGCCAGCAGCAGGGACAGGGGCTCCTACAATGAGCAGTTCTTC
CASSRDRGSYNEQFF
>TRBV27|TRBJ2-5|-|TRBD2
TGTGCCAGCAGTTTATGGGGACTAGCTGGAGAGACCCAGTACTTC
CASSLWGLAGETQYF
>TRBV5-5|TRBJ1-2|-|-
TGTGCCAGCAGAACCGGGGGGGCCACGACCTTCTATGGCTACACCTTC
CASRTGGATTFYGYTF
>TRBV5-6|TRBJ1-1|-|-
TGTGCCAGCCTGAGGGGCCCCCTAGGGGGTCAGAGCACTGAAGCTTTCTTT
CASLRGPLGGQSTEAFF
>TRBV7-2|TRBJ2-1|once|TRBD2
TGTGCCAGCAGCTTAGGACCTAGCGGGACCTACAATGAGCAGTTCTTC
CASSLGPSGTYNEQFF
>TRBV6-6|TRBJ1-6|once|TRBD1
TGTGCCAGCAGTTACGACAGGGTCGATAATTCACCCCTCCACTTT
CASSYDRVDNSPLHF
>TRBV5-4|TRBJ2-3|-|TRBD2
TGTGCCAGCGCCCGGGAGGGTGGATCCGATACGCAGTATTTT
CASAREGGSDTQYF
>TRBV29-1|TRBJ2-2|few|-
TGCAGCGTTCTCACCCAGACGAACACCGGGGAGCTGTTTTTT
CSVLTQTNTGELFF
>TRBV7-6|TRBJ2-2|-|-
TGTGCCAGCAGCCAGGGTTACACCGGGGAGCTGTTTTTT
CASSQGYTGELFF
>TRBV6-5|TRBJ2-7|-|TRBD1
TGTGCCAGCAGAGACAGGGGACTTACCTACGAGCAGTACTTC
CASRDRGLTYEQYF
>TRBV5-1|TRBJ1-1|-|-
TGCGCCAGCAGCAGGGGGGGAAACACTGAAGCTTTCTTT
CASSRGGNTEAFF
>TRBV6-4|TRBJ2-1|-|TRBD1
TGTGCCAGCAACCCCGGACAGGGACACAATGAGCAGTTCTTC
CASNPGQGHNEQFF
>TRBV10-3|TRBJ2-2|few|TRBD1
TGTGCCATCAAGACAGGGAGAGAGGACGGGGAGCTGTTTTTT
CAIKTGREDGELFF
>TRBV19|TRBJ1-1|-|TRBD1
TGTGCCAGTAGGAGGGACAGGGGGCTGACTGAAGCTTTCTTT
CASRRDRGLTEAFF
>TRBV5-1|TRBJ1-4|-|-
TGCGCCAGCAGCTACGGGGGGGATGAAAAACTGTTTTTT
CASSYGGDEKLFF
>TRBV2|TRBJ1-3|-|-
TGTGCCAGCAGTGAACAGAGAGGAGGTGGAAACACCATATATTTT
CASSEQRGGGNTIYF
>TRBV21-1|TRBJ1-1|-|-
TGTGCCAGCAGCAAAGGGGCGGACAGGGGAGTAAACACTGAAGCTTTCTTT
CASSKGADRGVNTEAFF